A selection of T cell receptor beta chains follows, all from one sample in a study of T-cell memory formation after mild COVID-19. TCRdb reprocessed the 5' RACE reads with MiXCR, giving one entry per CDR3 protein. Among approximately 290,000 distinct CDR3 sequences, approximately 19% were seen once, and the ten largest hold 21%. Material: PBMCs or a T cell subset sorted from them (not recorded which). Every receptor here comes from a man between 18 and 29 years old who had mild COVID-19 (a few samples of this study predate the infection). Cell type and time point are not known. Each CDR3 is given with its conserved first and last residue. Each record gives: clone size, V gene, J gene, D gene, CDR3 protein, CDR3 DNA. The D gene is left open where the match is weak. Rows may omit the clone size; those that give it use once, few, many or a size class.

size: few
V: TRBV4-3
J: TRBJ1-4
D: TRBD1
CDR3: CASSQGAGGREKLFF
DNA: TGCGCCAGCAGCCAAGGAGCAGGGGGGCGTGAAAAACTGTTTTTT

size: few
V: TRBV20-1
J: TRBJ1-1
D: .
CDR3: CSARPELRGVENTEAFF
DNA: TGCAGTGCTAGACCGGAACTCAGGGGAGTGGAAAACACTGAAGCTTTCTTT

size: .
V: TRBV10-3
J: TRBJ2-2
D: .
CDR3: CAISRDDDGELFF
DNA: TGTGCCATCAGTAGGGATGATGACGGGGAGCTGTTTTTT

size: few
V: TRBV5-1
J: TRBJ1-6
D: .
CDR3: CASSLGTHNSPLHF
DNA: TGCGCCAGCAGCTTGGGGACCCATAATTCACCCCTCCACTTT

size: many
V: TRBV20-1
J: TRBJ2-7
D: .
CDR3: CSARDGPASYEQYF
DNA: TGCAGTGCTAGAGATGGTCCGGCGTCCTACGAGCAGTACTTC

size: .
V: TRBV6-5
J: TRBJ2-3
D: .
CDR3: CASSYRVADTQCF
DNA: TGTGCCAGCAGTTACAGGGTAGCAGATACGCAGTGTTTT

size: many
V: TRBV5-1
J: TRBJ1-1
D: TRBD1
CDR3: CASSLEGAGAFF
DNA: TGCGCCAGCAGCTTGGAGGGGGCTGGAGCTTTCTTT

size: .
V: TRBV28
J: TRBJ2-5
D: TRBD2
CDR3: CASSTPSGRLAGQETQYF
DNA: TGTGCCAGCAGTACGCCCTCGGGTCGACTAGCGGGGCAAGAGACCCAGTACTTC

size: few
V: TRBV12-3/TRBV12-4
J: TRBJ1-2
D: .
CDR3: CASSLVGRSGYTF
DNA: TGTGCCAGCAGTTTAGTAGGGAGGAGTGGCTACACCTTC

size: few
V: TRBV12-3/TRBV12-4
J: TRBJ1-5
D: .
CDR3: CASTIPGQPQHF
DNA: TGTGCCAGCACTATTCCAGGTCAGCCCCAGCATTTT

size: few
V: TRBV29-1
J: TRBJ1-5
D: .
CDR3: CSVEEGNQPQHF
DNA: TGCAGCGTTGAAGAGGGGAATCAGCCCCAGCATTTT

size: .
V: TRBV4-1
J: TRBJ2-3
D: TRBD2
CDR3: CASTKEGGSGGSDTQYF
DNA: TGCGCCAGCACCAAAGAAGGGGGTAGCGGGGGTTCAGATACGCAGTATTTT

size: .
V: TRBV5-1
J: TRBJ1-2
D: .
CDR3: CASSPEPANYGYTF
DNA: TGCGCCAGCAGCCCTGAACCGGCTAACTATGGCTACACCTTC

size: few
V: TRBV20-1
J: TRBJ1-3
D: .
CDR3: CSVDSVSGNTIYF
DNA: TGCAGTGTAGACAGCGTTTCTGGAAACACCATATATTTT

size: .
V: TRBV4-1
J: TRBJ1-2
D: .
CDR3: CASSQDGQGRNYGYTF
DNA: TGCGCCAGCAGCCAAGATGGGCAGGGTAGGAACTATGGCTACACCTTC

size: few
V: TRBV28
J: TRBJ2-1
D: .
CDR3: CASSFFGYNEQFF
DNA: TGTGCCAGCAGTTTCTTCGGGTATAATGAGCAGTTCTTC

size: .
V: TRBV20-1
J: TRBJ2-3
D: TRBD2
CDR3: CSAPRTSGGPSTDTQYF
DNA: TGCAGTGCCCCCCGGACTAGCGGCGGTCCTAGCACAGATACGCAGTATTTT

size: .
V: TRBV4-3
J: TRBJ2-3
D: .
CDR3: CASSQHRLSGNTQYF
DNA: TGCGCCAGCAGCCAGCACCGTCTCAGCGGTAATACGCAGTATTTT

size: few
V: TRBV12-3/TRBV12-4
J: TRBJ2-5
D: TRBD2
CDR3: CASSFTLAGGRRETQYF
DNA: TGTGCCAGCAGTTTCACACTAGCGGGGGGGCGAAGAGAGACCCAGTACTTC

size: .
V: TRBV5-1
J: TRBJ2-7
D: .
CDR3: CASSLVRPGLVRFEQYF
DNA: TGCGCCAGCAGCTTGGTACGTCCGGGACTGGTAAGGTTCGAGCAGTACTTC

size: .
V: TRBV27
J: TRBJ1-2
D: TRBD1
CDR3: CASSSRTGPDGYTF
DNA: TGTGCCAGCAGTTCGCGGACAGGGCCTGATGGCTACACCTTC

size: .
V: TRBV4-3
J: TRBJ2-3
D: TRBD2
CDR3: CASSQEGASGETDTQYF
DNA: TGCGCCAGCAGCCAAGAGGGGGCTAGCGGGGAAACAGATACGCAGTATTTT

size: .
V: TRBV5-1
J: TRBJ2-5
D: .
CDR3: CASSLRVGETQYF
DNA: TGCGCCAGCAGCTTGAGGGTTGGTGAGACCCAGTACTTC

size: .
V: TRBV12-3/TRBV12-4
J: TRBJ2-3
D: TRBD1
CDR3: CASRWGQSTDTQYF
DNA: TGTGCCAGCAGGTGGGGACAGAGCACAGATACGCAGTATTTT

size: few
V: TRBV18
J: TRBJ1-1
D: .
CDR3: CASSPPRAATLRKTEAFF
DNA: TGTGCCAGCTCACCGCCCCGAGCGGCCACCCTCCGGAAGACTGAAGCTTTCTTT

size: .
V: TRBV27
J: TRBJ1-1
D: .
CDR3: CASRPGLDGYTEAFF
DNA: TGTGCCAGTCGTCCAGGGCTTGACGGCTACACTGAAGCTTTCTTT

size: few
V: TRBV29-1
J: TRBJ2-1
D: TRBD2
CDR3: CSVTRTSGPNEQFF
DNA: TGCAGCGTTACCCGGACTAGCGGGCCCAATGAGCAGTTCTTC

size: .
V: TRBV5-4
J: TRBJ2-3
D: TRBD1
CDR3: CASSRPGQGAGTDTQYF
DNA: TGTGCCAGCAGCCGACCGGGACAGGGGGCGGGTACAGATACGCAGTATTTT

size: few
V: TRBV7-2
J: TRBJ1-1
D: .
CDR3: CASSAQGQLNTEAFF
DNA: TGTGCCAGCAGCGCACAAGGACAGTTGAACACTGAAGCTTTCTTT

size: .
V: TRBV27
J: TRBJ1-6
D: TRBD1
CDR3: CASKQGGQSLHF
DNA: TGTGCCAGCAAGCAGGGGGGGCAGTCCCTCCACTTT

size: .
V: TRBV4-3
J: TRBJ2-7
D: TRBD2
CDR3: CASSQDGTSFYEQYF
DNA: TGCGCCAGCAGCCAAGATGGGACTAGCTTCTACGAGCAGTACTTC

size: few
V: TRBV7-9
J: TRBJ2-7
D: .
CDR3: CASSLRLGGDTYEQYF
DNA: TGTGCCAGCAGCTTACGATTGGGCGGTGATACCTACGAGCAGTACTTC

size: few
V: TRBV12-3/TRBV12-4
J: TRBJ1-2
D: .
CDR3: CASSLRGARGYTF
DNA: TGTGCCAGCAGTTTGAGGGGGGCGCGGGGCTACACCTTC

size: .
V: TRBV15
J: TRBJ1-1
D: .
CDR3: CATSLENHAEAFF
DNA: TGTGCCACCAGCTTAGAAAACCATGCTGAAGCTTTCTTT

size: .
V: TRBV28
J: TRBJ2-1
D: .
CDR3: CASSPINRAIRLGEQFF
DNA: TGTGCCAGCAGTCCGATCAACAGGGCTATCCGGCTTGGTGAGCAGTTCTTC

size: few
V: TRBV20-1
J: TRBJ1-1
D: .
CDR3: CSARDIQGSEAFF
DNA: TGCAGTGCTAGAGATATTCAGGGCTCTGAAGCTTTCTTT

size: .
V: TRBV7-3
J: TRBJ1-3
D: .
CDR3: CASSSTGSGNTIYF
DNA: TGTGCCAGCAGCTCTACAGGGTCCGGAAACACCATATATTTT

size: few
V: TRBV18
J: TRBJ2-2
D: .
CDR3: CASSPTAAANTGELFF
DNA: TGTGCCAGCTCACCAACGGCCGCGGCGAACACCGGGGAGCTGTTTTTT

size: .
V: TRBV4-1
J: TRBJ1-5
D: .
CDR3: CASSQGEERLWHF
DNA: TGCGCCAGCAGCCAAGGAGAGGAGCGCCTGTGGCATTTT

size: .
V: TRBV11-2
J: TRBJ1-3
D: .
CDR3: CASSLDGVGTSGNTIYF
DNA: TGTGCCAGCAGCTTAGATGGAGTCGGGACCTCTGGAAACACCATATATTTT

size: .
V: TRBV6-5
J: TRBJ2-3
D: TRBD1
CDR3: CASSYQGQGLADTQYF
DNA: TGTGCCAGCAGTTACCAGGGACAGGGTCTCGCCGATACGCAGTATTTT

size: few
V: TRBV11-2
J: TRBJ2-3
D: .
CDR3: CASSAGDTQYF
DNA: TGTGCCAGCAGCGCAGGGGATACGCAGTATTTT

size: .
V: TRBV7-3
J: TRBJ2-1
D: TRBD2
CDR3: CASSPGPLAGGRNEQFF
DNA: TGTGCCAGCAGCCCAGGCCCTCTAGCGGGGGGCCGCAATGAGCAGTTCTTC